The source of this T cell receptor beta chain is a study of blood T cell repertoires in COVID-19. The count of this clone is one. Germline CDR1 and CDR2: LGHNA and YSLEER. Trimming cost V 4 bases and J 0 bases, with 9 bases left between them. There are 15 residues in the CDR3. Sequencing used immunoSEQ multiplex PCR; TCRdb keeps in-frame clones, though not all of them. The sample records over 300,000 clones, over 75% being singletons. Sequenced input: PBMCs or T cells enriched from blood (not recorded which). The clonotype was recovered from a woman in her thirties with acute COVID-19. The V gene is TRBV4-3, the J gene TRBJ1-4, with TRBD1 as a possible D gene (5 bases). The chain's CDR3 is CASSPRGATNEKLFF. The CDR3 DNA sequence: TGCGCCAGCAGCCCTCGGGGGGCAACTAATGAAAAACTGTTTTTT.